Sequencing of this TCR beta chain was carried out in a study of beta chain features in type 1 diabetes. Across the whole study: Patients looked much like healthy donors when it came to age, gender and cell yields. General study results and limits: Highly expressing activated T cells could be over-counted with a cDNA template. With patients and controls alike, PCR might favor shorter templates to an equal degree. TCRB CDR3s were moderately but significantly shorter in Type 1 diabetes patients in all four CD4+ subsets.

The whole isolated RNA underwent reverse transcription, so sequencing captured expressed TCRB transcripts. Mean read depth for naive, central memory and regulatory T cell samples was approximately 3.57 million reads. Produced via immunoSEQ multiplex PCR; TCRdb's table is partial and in-frame only. The data contain 310,000 or so clones, approximately 9.7% of them singletons. This clone was picked up a small number of times. Its target is not known. Material for sequencing was central memory CD4+ T cells from blood. The source of this sequence is a man aged 25 to 45 with type 1 diabetes.

The CDR3 nucleotides are TGTGCCACCAGCAGAGCAACAGCCTCGACCTACGAGCAGTACTTC. Protein sequence: CATSRATASTYEQYF. This chain joins TRBV15 and TRBJ2-7; no reliable D call. The CDR3 extends over 15 amino acids. CDR1 is LNHNV, CDR2 YYDKDF, per germline (reference sequence). V lost 1 base to trimming and J lost 2 bases, with 12 bases between them.